A single sample gave rise to the 23 T cell receptor beta chains below, sequenced in a study of blood T cell repertoires in COVID-19. The assay was immunoSEQ multiplex PCR, and TCRdb's table has in-frame clones only and misses some. The sample contains some 130,000 clones, roughly 80% of which appear only once. Sequences were obtained from peripheral blood. The receptor source for this set is a man between 60 and 70 years old who had recovered from COVID-19.

The rearrangement joins TRBV6-6 to TRBJ2-5, with a weak D call TRBD2 (5 bases). Trimming cost V 0 bases and J 5 bases, with 13 bases left between them. The CDR3 has 15 amino acids. Germline CDR1 MNHNY, CDR2 SVGAGI (reference sequence). This CDR3 reads CASSYSKGRGETQYF. The DNA of the CDR3 is TGTGCCAGCAGTTACTCGAAGGGAAGAGGGGAGACCCAGTACTTC.

The CDR3 spells CASNLQGDSYEQYF. The DNA for the CDR3 is TGTGCCAGCAATTTACAGGGGGACTCCTACGAGCAGTACTTC. V and J are TRBV2 and TRBJ2-7, with 8 bases matching TRBD1. V dropped 7 bases and J dropped 0; count of bases not matched to a gene: 5. Germline values: CDR1 SNHLY, CDR2 FYNNEI. The CDR3 has 14 residues.

This chain joins TRBV6-6 and TRBJ2-7; 9 bases fit TRBD1. This CDR3 region has 14 residues. The germline V gene encodes CDR1 MNHNY and CDR2 SVGAGI (reference sequence). V gave up 7 bases and J gave up 2 bases; unmatched junction bases: 6. The CDR3 sequence: CASIPDRGTYEQYF. The CDR3 region has the DNA TGTGCCAGCATTCCGGACAGGGGAACCTACGAGCAGTACTTC.

This chain joins TRBV2 and TRBJ1-2; 9 nucleotides line up with TRBD1. The CDR3 has 13 residues. Germline V gene sequence: CDR1 SNHLY, CDR2 FYNNEI. The V and J ends lost 2 bases and 11 bases, in that order; junction bases with no gene match: 6. CDR3 region: CASSERTGERYTF. The CDR3 nucleotides read TGTGCCAGCAGTGAAAGGACAGGGGAGAGGTACACCTTC.

Here the CDR3 reads CASSLTGTAYEQYF. For the CDR3, the DNA is TGTGCCAGCAGCTTAACCGGGACAGCCTACGAGCAGTACTTC. The genes are TRBV7-2 and TRBJ2-7; TRBD1 matches 7 bases. Germline V gives CDR1 SGHTA, CDR2 FQGNSA. V lost 2 bases and J lost 2; bases outside the gene matches: 3. The CDR3 totals 14 residues.

V usage is TRBV7-3 and J usage is TRBJ2-3, with TRBD1 matching over 7 bases. Germline V CDR1 and CDR2: SGHTA, FQGTGA. Unmatched junction bases numbered 8, after V lost 3 bases and J lost 5 bases. The CDR3 covers 15 residues. The CDR3 DNA reads as TGTGCCAGCAGCTTTGAGGGGGCAAGGGGAGATACGCAGTATTTT. This encodes CASSFEGARGDTQYF.

This chain connects TRBV28 to TRBJ2-7; a weak D match, TRBD1 (6 bases). The germline V gene has CDR1 MDHEN and CDR2 SYDVKM. V lost 5 bases to trimming and J lost 4 bases, with 12 bases between them. The CDR3 has 13 amino acids. This chain's CDR3 is CASSTGQRYEQYF. The CDR3 DNA reads TGTGCCAGCAGTACCGGACAGCGGTACGAGCAGTACTTC. The full variable domain, completed using reference TRBV28 and TRBJ2-7, is DVKVTQSSRYLVKRTGEKVFLECVQDMDHENMFWYRQDPGLGLRLIYFSYDVKMKEKGDIPEGYSVSREKKERFSLILESASTNQTSMYLCASSTGQRYEQYFGPGTRLTVT.

The genes are TRBV7-3 and TRBJ2-2; 9 nucleotides line up with TRBD2. The germline V gene has CDR1 SGHTA and CDR2 FQGTGA. This CDR3 contains 15 residues. V shed 5 bases, J shed 7 bases, and the junction held 8 bases outside the gene matches. CDR3 DNA: TGTGCCAGCAGCCTTCTAGCGGGAATGGGCGGGGAGCTGTTTTTT. It encodes CASSLLAGMGGELFF. The full variable domain, completed using reference TRBV7-3 and TRBJ2-2, is GAGVSQTPSNKVTEKGKYVELRCDPISGHTALYWYRQSLGQGPEFLIYFQGTGAADDSGLPNDRFFAVRPEGSVSTLKIQRTERGDSAVYLCASSLLAGMGGELFFGEGSRLTVL.

The V call is TRBV4-3, the J call TRBJ1-5, with D tentatively TRBD1 (5 bases). Germline V CDR1 and CDR2: LGHNA, YSLEER. The CDR3 runs 15 residues. The ends were cut back, 0 bases at V and 6 bases at J, with 12 bases in the middle. In nucleotides, the CDR3 is TGCGCCAGCAGCCAAGATGCCAGGGTGAGTCAGCCCCAGCATTTT. Its translation is CASSQDARVSQPQHF.

This clone has only one observation. This chain connects TRBV2 to TRBJ2-1; D may be TRBD1 (6 bases). The V gene lost 7 bases and the J gene lost 7 bases, with 20 bases spanning the gap. This CDR3 spans 15 amino acids. In germline, CDR1 is SNHLY, CDR2 FYNNEI. The CDR3 region is CASKNRALDGNEQFF. The CDR3, as DNA: TGTGCCAGCAAGAACAGGGCCCTGGATGGGAATGAGCAGTTCTTC.

Here the CDR3 reads CASSNRGLSGNTIYF. The DNA for the CDR3 is TGTGCCAGCAGTAACAGGGGGCTCTCTGGAAACACCATATATTTT. This chain joins TRBV7-2 and TRBJ1-3; 9 nucleotides line up with TRBD1. V lost 6 bases to trimming and J lost 0 bases; unmatched junction nucleotides: 3. CDR3 size: 15 residues. Germline loops: CDR1 SGHTA, CDR2 FQGNSA.

In its sample, this clone was seen many times. The chain combines TRBV27 with TRBJ1-4, with D unresolved. V lost 6 bases, J lost 7 bases, and 15 bases lay in between. This CDR3 spans 14 amino acids. Germline V gene sequence: CDR1 MNHEY, CDR2 SMNVEV (reference sequence). The CDR3 coding sequence is TGTGCCAGCAGCTCCCGGCGGTTGACTGAAAAACTGTTTTTT. This translates into CASSSRRLTEKLFF.

V usage is TRBV28 and J usage is TRBJ2-7; D is perhaps TRBD2 (7 bases). The V gene's germline CDR1 is MDHEN and CDR2 SYDVKM. The CDR3 runs to 15 residues. V was trimmed by 3 bases and J by 12 bases, leaving 24 bases between them. The CDR3 region has the DNA TGTGCCAGCAGTTTTTACGGGGGGCGGCCTCTGGAGGCGTACTTC. Encoded protein: CASSFYGGRPLEAYF.

The rearrangement joins TRBV7-2 to TRBJ1-6; D is possibly TRBD1 (5 bases). Germline-derived CDR1 and CDR2 are SGHTA and FQGNSA. V dropped 1 base and J dropped 5 bases, with 9 bases sitting between them. The CDR3 length is 15 residues. The CDR3 coding sequence is TGTGCCAGCAGCTTAGTAACAGGCAATAATTCACCCCTCCACTTT. It is translated as CASSLVTGNNSPLHF.

This chain links TRBV28 with TRBJ1-2, with TRBD1 as a possible D gene (5 bases). The CDR3 contains 13 residues. CDR1 is MDHEN, CDR2 SYDVKM, per germline. Trimming took off 4 bases at V and 7 bases at J, with 13 bases between the two ends. In DNA form, the CDR3 reads TGTGCCAGCAGTTACGTAGGGGTGATTGGCTACACCTTC. Protein: CASSYVGVIGYTF.

The V and J genes are TRBV7-9 and TRBJ2-5; D remains ambiguous. Trimming removed 5 bases at V and 5 bases at J, with 15 bases between. The CDR3 is made up of 14 amino acids. Germline values: CDR1 SEHNR, CDR2 FQNEAQ (reference sequence). The CDR3 DNA follows: TGTGCCAGCAGCCCCCTTCTGCGATGGGAGACCCAGTACTTC. Translation gives CASSPLLRWETQYF.

The chain couples TRBV6-2 or TRBV6-3 to TRBJ1-1; D may be TRBD1 (5 bases). CDR1 and CDR2 from the germline V gene are MNHEY and SVGEGT. The CDR3 spans 15 residues. Trimming cost V 0 bases and J 0 bases, with 8 bases left between them. CDR3 nucleotides: TGTGCCAGCAGTTACTCCCTCAGGGTGAACACTGAAGCTTTCTTT. Translation gives CASSYSLRVNTEAFF.

This clone has just a few counts. The chain couples TRBV19 to TRBJ2-2, with 8 positions matching TRBD1. Germline V lookup: CDR1 LNHDA, CDR2 SQIVND (reference sequence). After removal of 7 bases from V and 1 base from J, the junction contained 8 bases not matched to a gene. The CDR3 length is 16 residues. CDR3 in amino acids: CASKANGQGNTGELFF. The CDR3 nucleotides read TGTGCCAGTAAGGCAAATGGACAGGGGAACACCGGGGAGCTGTTTTTT. Looking up the rest from reference TRBV19 and TRBJ2-2 gives the full variable domain: DGGITQSPKYLFRKEGQNVTLSCEQNLNHDAMYWYRQDPGQGLRLIYYSQIVNDFQKGDIAEGYSVSREKKESFPLTVTSAQKNPTAFYLCASKANGQGNTGELFFGEGSRLTVL.

The V gene is TRBV11-3, the J gene TRBJ2-1; TRBD1 matches 9 bases. The CDR3 extends over 15 amino acids. CDR1 SGHNT and CDR2 YENEEA come from the germline V gene. V gave up 4 bases and J gave up 4 bases; unmatched junction bases: 5. CDR3 nucleotides: TGTGCCAGCAGCTCGGGACAGGGCCTTTACAATGAGCAGTTCTTC. This gives the protein CASSSGQGLYNEQFF. Combining the CDR3 with reference TRBV11-3 and TRBJ2-1 gives the whole variable domain EAGVVQSPRYKIIEKKQPVAFWCNPISGHNTLYWYLQNLGQGPELLIRYENEEAVDDSQLPKDRFSAERLKGVDSTLKIQPAELGDSAVYLCASSSGQGLYNEQFFGPGTRLTVL.

This clone was recorded only once. The chain joins TRBV7-2 to TRBJ1-6; tentative D call: TRBD1 (6 bases). Looked up from germline, CDR1 is SGHTA and CDR2 is FQGNSA. Between the trimmed V and J ends, which lost 4 bases and 8 bases, there was a span of 18 bases. This CDR3 region has 16 residues. The DNA for the CDR3 is TGTGCCAGCAGCTCCACCACGGGGGGGCCGGATTCACCCCTCCACTTT. This translates into CASSSTTGGPDSPLHF.

The table lists this clone with a count of one. Other DNA variants within this sample encode the same CDR3. This chain uses TRBV24-1 with TRBJ1-4; 7 bases align to TRBD1. The trim removed 3 bases at V and 0 bases at J, leaving 3 bases unmatched. The CDR3 extends over 16 amino acids. The V gene's germline CDR1 is KGHDR and CDR2 SFDVKD. CDR3 protein: CATSDGQGATNEKLFF. The CDR3 DNA follows: TGTGCCACCAGTGATGGCCAGGGGGCAACTAATGAAAAACTGTTTTTT.

This clone was counted a few times. The chain has TRBV18 and TRBJ2-7; 11 bases agree with TRBD2. This CDR3 contains 17 residues. Germline V gene data show CDR1 as KGHSH and CDR2 as LQKENI. Germline trimming cut 3 bases from V and 1 base from J; bases unmatched to any gene: 8. The CDR3: CASSPASGRPGSYEQYF. CDR3 sequence (DNA): TGTGCCAGCTCACCGGCTAGCGGGAGGCCAGGGTCCTACGAGCAGTACTTC.

The V call is TRBV2, the J call TRBJ2-7; weak D call: TRBD1 (6 bases). The germline V gene encodes CDR1 SNHLY and CDR2 FYNNEI. The V and J ends lost 1 base and 3 bases respectively, with 7 bases between them. The length of the CDR3 is 13 residues. CDR3 in DNA: TGTGCCAGCAGTGAAGACAGGGTCTACGAGCAGTACTTC. This translates into CASSEDRVYEQYF.